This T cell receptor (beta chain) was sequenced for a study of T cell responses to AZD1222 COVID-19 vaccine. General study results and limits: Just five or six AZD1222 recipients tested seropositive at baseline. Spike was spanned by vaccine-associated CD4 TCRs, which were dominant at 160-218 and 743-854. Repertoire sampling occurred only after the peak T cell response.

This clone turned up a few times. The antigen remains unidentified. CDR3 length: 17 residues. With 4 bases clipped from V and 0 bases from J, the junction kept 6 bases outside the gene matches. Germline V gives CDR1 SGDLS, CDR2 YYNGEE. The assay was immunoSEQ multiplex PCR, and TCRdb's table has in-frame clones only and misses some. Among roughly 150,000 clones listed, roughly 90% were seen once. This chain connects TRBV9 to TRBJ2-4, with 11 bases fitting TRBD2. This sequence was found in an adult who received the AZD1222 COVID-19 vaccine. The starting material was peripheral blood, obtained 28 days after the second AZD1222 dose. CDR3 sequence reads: CASSSALAGGAKNIQYF. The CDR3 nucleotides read TGTGCCAGCAGCTCAGCTCTAGCGGGAGGAGCCAAAAACATTCAGTACTTC.